The present T cell receptor (beta chain) was sequenced within a study of blood T cell repertoires in COVID-19. The overall study: The United States, Italy and Spain provided the acute and convalescent COVID-19 samples. The analysed material was cDNA or gDNA that came from T cells, B-cell-depleted T cells, or PBMCs.

The CDR3 has 16 residues. V lost 1 base to trimming and J lost 5 bases, with 17 bases between them. Germline loops: CDR1 KGHSH, CDR2 LQKENI. Enrollment of patients from Seattle took place during active infection, with longitudinal follow-up. TCRdb keeps only in-frame clones here, not all; method: immunoSEQ multiplex PCR. This sample has 150,000 to 200,000 clones, with around 75% found just once. This receptor was identified in a woman aged 40 to 49 with COVID-19, enrolled during active disease. This rearrangement joins TRBV18 to TRBJ2-5; D might be TRBD1 (6 bases). The material sequenced was peripheral blood. Here the CDR3 reads CASSPLTGPIRETQYF. CDR3 DNA sequence: TGTGCCAGCTCACCACTGACAGGACCCATCCGCGAGACCCAGTACTTC.